Following are 13 T cell receptor beta chains from one sample sequenced in a study of T cells expressing NK-cell markers (dated by TCRdb to the early 2020s). Library preparation was by 5' RACE. TCRdb records Illumina HiSeq 2000 as the sequencer. After TCRdb reprocessed the reads, each CDR3 protein sequence was kept as one row, without DNA. The record for this sample contains hundreds of thousands of distinct CDR3 sequences. Together, the top ten hold around 5% of the sample. Sequences were obtained from blood T cells: a sorted CD56 or NKG2C T cell subset, CD4+ or CD8+ T cells, or bulk PBMC T cells (not recorded which). The source is a man between 18 and 69 years old in good health.

The chain couples TRBV18 to TRBJ1-2. Germline V gene data show CDR1 as KGHSH and CDR2 as LQKENI. The CDR3 covers 15 residues. CDR3 sequence: CASSPRDKAGYGYTF.

The J gene is TRBJ2-5, the V gene TRBV7-8; TCRdb gives TRBD2 as the D gene, but with no DNA this cannot be confirmed. The CDR3 is 14 residues long. Looked up from germline, CDR1 is SGHVS and CDR2 is FQNEAQ. Here the CDR3 reads CASSFVGGGKTQYF.

V is TRBV30 and J is TRBJ1-2; TCRdb's assignment of TRBD1 cannot be checked, as there is no DNA. Germline V CDR1 and CDR2: GTSNPN, SVGIG (reference sequence). The CDR3 length is 11 residues. CDR3 in amino acids: CAYTGNYGYTF.

V gene TRBV27 combines with J gene TRBJ2-2. The CDR3 sequence is 14 residues long. The germline CDR1 and CDR2 sequences are MNHEY and SMNVEV (reference sequence). The CDR3 region is CASSYYKNTGELFF.

The V gene is TRBV19, the J gene TRBJ1-1. In germline, CDR1 is LNHDA, CDR2 SQIVND (reference sequence). This CDR3 has 12 amino acids. The CDR3 is CASSIYNTEAFF.

The chain has TRBV20-1 and TRBJ1-5; TCRdb's assignment of TRBD1 cannot be checked, as there is no DNA. The CDR3 is 15 amino acids. Germline V gene data show CDR1 as DFQATT and CDR2 as SNEGSKA (reference sequence). This chain's CDR3 is CSARQTGRSNQPQHF.

The CDR3 reads CASSQGRGFQNNEQFF. The chain couples TRBV4-2 to TRBJ2-1; TCRdb's D call, TRBD1, is unchecked because there is no DNA. The CDR3 covers 16 residues. The germline V gene encodes CDR1 LGHNA and CDR2 YNFKEQ.

V and J are TRBV11-3 and TRBJ2-1; no DNA is available, so the TRBD2 call from TCRdb remains unchecked. The CDR3 covers 16 residues. The germline V gene has CDR1 SGHNT and CDR2 YENEEA. The CDR3 sequence is CASSSRLAGNHNEQFF. The full variable domain, completed using reference TRBV11-3 and TRBJ2-1, is EAGVVQSPRYKIIEKKQPVAFWCNPISGHNTLYWYLQNLGQGPELLIRYENEEAVDDSQLPKDRFSAERLKGVDSTLKIQPAELGDSAVYLCASSSRLAGNHNEQFFGPGTRLTVL.

This chain links TRBV6-5 with TRBJ1-1. There are 15 residues in the CDR3. Germline V lookup: CDR1 MNHEY, CDR2 SVGAGI. The CDR3 loop is CASSSSRLMNTEAFF.

The chain combines TRBV5-8 with TRBJ2-1. CDR3 length equals 18 residues. The V gene's germline CDR1 is SGHTS and CDR2 YDEGEE. The CDR3 here is CASSRSDLLASSYNEQFF.

The chain couples TRBV20-1 to TRBJ2-7. The CDR3 length is 12 residues. Germline V gives CDR1 DFQATT, CDR2 SNEGSKA (reference sequence). The CDR3 loop is CSAHRQNKEQYF.

V and J are TRBV5-1 and TRBJ1-6; with no DNA, the TCRdb D assignment of TRBD1 cannot be verified. This CDR3 region has 15 residues. CDR1 and CDR2 (germline): SGHRS, YFSETQ. The chain's CDR3 is CASRDRQGANSPLHF.

The chain combines TRBV6-1 with TRBJ1-3; there is no DNA to check the TCRdb D call of TRBD1. Germline CDR1 reads MNHNS; CDR2 reads SASEGT. The CDR3 is 15 amino acids. The CDR3 sequence is CASSRRGRKGNTIYF.